Listed here are 5 T cell receptor beta chains from one sample, sequenced in a study of T cell responses to AZD1222 COVID-19 vaccine. This table comes from immunoSEQ multiplex PCR, and its TCRdb copy is limited to in-frame clones, with some not included. The table includes more than 95,000 clones, roughly 90% detected once. The sample in question was peripheral blood, obtained on day 0 of AZD1222 vaccination. These receptors all stem from an adult in good health.

This clone turned up a few times. The chain carries TRBV6-6 and TRBJ1-1; D is ambiguous. CDR1 is MNHNY and CDR2 is SVGAGI in the germline V gene (reference sequence). The V end lost 6 bases, the J end lost 7 bases, and 21 bases lay between the germline ends. This CDR3 region has 15 residues. The CDR3 region is CASSPSLADRIEAFF. For the CDR3, the DNA is TGTGCCAGCAGCCCTTCACTCGCAGACCGCATTGAAGCTTTCTTT.

V and J are TRBV7-6 and TRBJ2-2, with 8 positions matching TRBD2. The CDR3 is 16 residues long. From germline, CDR1 is SGHVS and CDR2 FNYEAQ. The ends lost 5 bases at V and 0 bases at J; junction bases unmatched: 5. The CDR3 DNA reads TGTGCCAGCAGCCCTAATAGCGGGGCGAACACCGGGGAGCTGTTTTTT. Protein product: CASSPNSGANTGELFF.

The rearrangement joins TRBV12-2 to TRBJ2-7; the D call of TRBD1 is as the table states it, not checked on the DNA. TRBV12-2 is classified as a pseudogene. The CDR3 loop spans 19 amino acids. The CDR3 region has the DNA TGTGCAAGTCGCTTAACTCCCCGCTCGGGACAGGGGTCCTCCTACGAGCAGTACTTC. It codes for CASRLTPRSGQGSSYEQYF.

This clone was found a few times. This sequence joins TRBV28 and TRBJ1-2; 7 positions agree with TRBD1. The CDR3 has 14 residues. The V gene's germline CDR1 is MDHEN and CDR2 SYDVKM. Germline trimming cut 5 bases from V and 0 bases from J; bases unmatched to any gene: 3. CDR3 DNA: TGTGCCAGCAGTGGGGGACAGCCTAACTATGGCTACACCTTC. This translates into CASSGGQPNYGYTF.

Many counts were recorded for this clone. V is TRBV6-2 or TRBV6-3 and J is TRBJ1-1; 8 positions agree with TRBD1. This CDR3 region has 18 residues. Germline V CDR1 and CDR2: MNHEY, SVGEGT. J gave up 1 base and V 5 bases, and 15 bases lay outside the gene matches. CDR3 in amino acids: CASSHKGPWTGQNTEAFF. The CDR3 DNA follows: TGTGCCAGCAGTCATAAGGGGCCCTGGACAGGGCAGAACACTGAAGCTTTCTTT.